The T cell receptor beta chain described here comes from a study of T cell responses to AZD1222 COVID-19 vaccine. This table comes from immunoSEQ multiplex PCR, and its TCRdb copy is limited to in-frame clones, with some not included. The table has around 140,000 clones, 90% seen once. Germline CDR1 reads LGHDT; CDR2 reads YNNKEL (reference sequence). Between the trimmed V and J ends, which lost 2 bases and 1 base, there was a span of 12 bases. The CDR3 is 16 amino acids. This clone was counted once. Its antigen remains unidentified. Whole-study findings and limits: Females outnumbered males among donors, who were mostly white British; clonal diversity was possibly underestimated.

The sequence was obtained from an adult in good health. The rearrangement links TRBV3-1 (or the pseudogene TRBV3-2) to TRBJ1-5; D might be TRBD1 (5 bases). The source material was peripheral blood, sampled on day 0 of AZD1222 vaccination. The CDR3 bases are TGTGCCAGCAGCCAAATGGGGGGAGGCAGCAATCAGCCCCAGCATTTT. Translated, it gives CASSQMGGGSNQPQHF.